The T cell receptor (beta chain) under discussion was sequenced for a study of tumor and adjacent non-tumor tissue in lung cancer. Study conclusions and caveats: Top 100 clones took a larger repertoire share in normal lung. Significantly higher TCR diversity was found in tumor than normal lung.

RNA was extracted from bulk tissue without any cell sorting. More than 3 cm separated this lung sample from the edge of the tumor. The library came from three nested PCR rounds adapted from ARM-PCR protocols. TCRdb processed the multiplex PCR reads anew with MiXCR; each CDR3 protein has one entry. Of 50,000 to 70,000 distinct CDR3 sequences in the sample, about 61% were seen once. Regarding this clonotype: Its antigen remains unknown. Because it lacks the conserved phenylalanine or tryptophan at the end, this CDR3 is likely a read error.

Germline CDR1 is MNHNS and CDR2 is SASEGT. The CDR3 extends over 16 amino acids. The J gene is TRBJ2-3, the V gene TRBV6-1, with a weak D call TRBD2 (6 bases). The receptor was derived from a man in his 70s with non-small cell lung cancer. Sequencing was done on a sample of distant non-tumor lung tissue. The CDR3 DNA sequence: TGTGCCAGCACCGAAAGGGATTCGGGAGTGGGAGATACTCAGTATTTA. Encoded protein: CASTERDSGVGDTQYL.